The T cell receptor beta chain under discussion was sequenced for a study of PD-1 blockade in classical Hodgkin lymphoma. Every patient experienced relapse after autologous stem cell transplantation, and brentuximab vedotin exposure varied. Notes on this clone: Its antigen is not known.

This CDR3 is 15 amino acids long. V lost 5 bases, J lost 4 bases, and 17 bases lay in between. Germline lookup yields CDR1 SGHAT and CDR2 FQNNGV. The data were produced by immunoSEQ multiplex PCR, yet TCRdb's version contains in-frame clones alone and is incomplete. Of tens of thousands of clones in the sample, less than 85% were seen once. Study outcomes and limitations: Partial responders and progressors had significantly lower baseline TCR diversity.

This chain connects TRBV11-2 to TRBJ2-5; possible D gene TRBD1, 6 bases. The TCR comes from a human donor with classical Hodgkin lymphoma. This sample comprised peripheral blood mononuclear cells (PBMCs), obtained before the second cycle of nivolumab. The CDR3 reads CASSQLDRPAETQYF. The CDR3 nucleotides are TGTGCCAGCAGCCAACTCGACAGGCCGGCAGAGACCCAGTACTTC.